The 21 T cell receptor beta chains presented below share a single source sample, sequenced in a study of technical replicates of blood from several donors. Some clones are missing from TCRdb's copy, which holds only in-frame ones; the method was immunoSEQ multiplex PCR. The sample gives tens of thousands of clones, approximately 90% of which show up once; roughly 0.26% is in the top ten. Sequenced: T cells isolated from PBMCs. Source of these receptors: a human donor in good health.

This chain connects TRBV19 to TRBJ2-3; 9 nucleotides match TRBD2. The CDR3 sequence is 14 residues long. V lost 4 bases, J lost 5 bases, and 4 bases stayed unmatched. Per the germline V gene, CDR1 is LNHDA and CDR2 is SQIVND (reference sequence). The CDR3 DNA is TGTGCCAGTAGTAGGCTAGCGGGGCAAGATACGCAGTATTTT. As protein: CASSRLAGQDTQYF.

The chain combines TRBV6-4 with TRBJ2-3, with 11 bases aligning to TRBD2. Per germline, CDR1 MRHNA and CDR2 SNTAGT. V shed 5 bases, J shed 3 bases, and the junction held 4 bases outside the gene matches. The CDR3 is 15 residues long. For the CDR3, the DNA is TGTGCCAGCAGTCCGGGACTAGCGGAAACAGATACGCAGTATTTT. Its translation is CASSPGLAETDTQYF.

This sequence joins TRBV4-1 and TRBJ2-5; TRBD2 matches 10 bases. V lost 2 bases to trimming and J lost 5 bases; unmatched junction nucleotides: 8. The CDR3 covers 16 residues. Germline V CDR1 and CDR2: MGHRA, YSYEKL. The CDR3 nucleotides read TGCGCCAGCAGCCAACATGGCCTAGCGGGAGTGGAGACCCAGTACTTC. This translates into CASSQHGLAGVETQYF.

The gene calls are TRBV2 and TRBJ1-5; tentative D call: TRBD1 (6 bases). V dropped 4 bases and J dropped 6 bases, with 16 bases sitting between them. The CDR3 has 15 amino acids. CDR1 is SNHLY, CDR2 FYNNEI, per germline. CDR3 nucleotide sequence: TGTGCCAGCAGTGCACAGGGAGTCGGTGTTCAGCCCCAGCATTTT. It is translated as CASSAQGVGVQPQHF.

The chain employs TRBV20-1 and TRBJ2-1; tentative D call: TRBD1 (5 bases). The CDR3 is 11 amino acids. Germline V gene lookup returns CDR1 DFQATT and CDR2 SNEGSKA (reference sequence). Trimming shortened V by 7 bases and J by 7 bases, and 11 bases separated the two germline ends. The CDR3 coding sequence is TGCAGTGGACAGACCCAAAATGAGCAGTTCTTC. Protein sequence: CSGQTQNEQFF.

The rearrangement links TRBV6-5 to TRBJ2-2; weak D call: TRBD2 (6 bases). This CDR3 comprises 13 residues. Trimming left V 8 bases short and J 5 bases short, with 12 bases between. Germline V gene data show CDR1 as MNHEY and CDR2 as SVGAGI. CDR3 loop: CASGGLGTGELFF. The CDR3 DNA follows: TGTGCCAGCGGGGGACTGGGGACCGGGGAGCTGTTTTTT.

The J gene is TRBJ2-4, the V gene TRBV5-1; D not certain. From germline, CDR1 is SGHRS and CDR2 YFSETQ. V dropped 4 bases and J dropped 0 bases, with 14 bases sitting between them. This CDR3 has 16 residues. The CDR3 sequence: CASSMGVRLAKNIQYF. The CDR3 DNA is TGCGCCAGCAGCATGGGTGTAAGACTAGCCAAAAACATTCAGTACTTC.

This chain uses TRBV20-1 with TRBJ2-3, with D unclear. V lost 3 bases to trimming and J lost 9 bases, with 10 bases between them. CDR3 length equals 11 residues. The V gene's germline CDR1 is DFQATT and CDR2 SNEGSKA (reference sequence). The CDR3 sequence: CSASLPRTQYF. In DNA form, the CDR3 reads TGCAGTGCTAGTCTCCCGCGGACGCAGTATTTT.

The chain employs TRBV6-1 and TRBJ1-5, with D tentatively TRBD1 (5 bases). The V gene lost 5 bases and the J gene lost 4 bases, with 9 bases spanning the gap. This CDR3 spans 13 amino acids. CDR1 is MNHNS and CDR2 is SASEGT in the germline V gene. CDR3 loop: CASSRQLNQPQHF. The CDR3 DNA reads as TGTGCCAGCAGTCGACAGTTGAATCAGCCCCAGCATTTT.

For the CDR3, the DNA is TGTGCCAGCAGCTGGGACAGGGGAGAAAAACTGTTTTTT. Amino acids: CASSWDRGEKLFF. The rearrangement uses TRBV5-4 and TRBJ1-4; 10 positions match TRBD1. In germline, CDR1 is SGHNT, CDR2 YYREEE (reference sequence). CDR3 size: 13 residues. The J segment lost 8 bases and the V segment lost 3 bases, leaving 1 base of the junction unmatched. The full variable domain, in which reference TRBV5-4 and TRBJ1-4 provide the parts outside the CDR3, is ETGVTQSPTHLIKTRGQQVTLRCSSQSGHNTVSWYQQALGQGPQFIFQYYREEENGRGNFPPRFSGLQFPNYSSELNVNALELDDSALYLCASSWDRGEKLFFGSGTQLSVL.

The chain combines TRBV2 with TRBJ1-4; 7 nucleotides line up with TRBD1. The CDR3 runs 13 residues. V lost 5 bases, J lost 10 bases, and 7 bases stayed unmatched. Germline V CDR1 and CDR2: SNHLY, FYNNEI. CDR3 protein: CASSRNRGGKLFF. Written as DNA, the CDR3 is TGTGCCAGCAGTAGGAACAGGGGCGGAAAACTGTTTTTT.

The chain couples TRBV6-6 to TRBJ2-3, with TRBD1 identical over 7 bases. J lost 7 bases, V lost 5 bases, and 9 bases had no gene match. The CDR3 covers 14 residues. Germline-derived CDR1 and CDR2 are MNHNY and SVGAGI (reference sequence). The CDR3 region has the DNA TGTGCCAGCAGTCGACAGGGTCAGCAAAATACGCAGTATTTT. Translated, it gives CASSRQGQQNTQYF.

V usage is TRBV7-9 and J usage is TRBJ2-1, with D maybe TRBD1 (5 bases). The germline V gene encodes CDR1 SEHNR and CDR2 FQNEAQ (reference sequence). CDR3 length: 16 amino acids. The V and J ends lost 5 bases and 3 bases respectively, with 17 bases between them. CDR3 region: CASSPTQGSLYNEQFF. In nucleotides, the CDR3 is TGTGCCAGCAGCCCCACCCAGGGATCGCTCTACAATGAGCAGTTCTTC. Based on the CDR3 plus reference TRBV7-9 and TRBJ2-1, the full variable domain is DTGVSQNPRHKITKRGQNVTFRCDPISEHNRLYWYRQTLGQGPEFLTYFQNEAQLEKSRLLSDRFSAERPKGSFSTLEIQRTEQGDSAMYLCASSPTQGSLYNEQFFGPGTRLTVL.

The chain combines TRBV18 with TRBJ1-2, with D possibly being TRBD1 (6 bases). There are 17 residues in the CDR3. The germline V gene encodes CDR1 KGHSH and CDR2 LQKENI. Trimming shortened V by 5 bases and J by 2 bases, and 21 bases separated the two germline ends. The CDR3 protein is CASSYNEIIQGNYGYTF. CDR3 in DNA: TGTGCCAGCTCATACAACGAAATAATACAGGGAAACTATGGCTACACCTTC.

This chain uses TRBV6-1 with TRBJ2-3; D might be TRBD2 (7 bases). This CDR3 has 15 residues. Germline V lookup: CDR1 MNHNS, CDR2 SASEGT. V lost 8 bases to trimming and J lost 2 bases, with 17 bases between them. CDR3 nucleotides: TGTGCCAGCGAGGCTGGCGGGGGCAACACAGATACGCAGTATTTT. This gives the protein CASEAGGGNTDTQYF.

The rearrangement links TRBV2 to TRBJ2-3, with TRBD2 matching 13 bases. The ends lost 6 bases at V and 6 bases at J; junction bases unmatched: 3. Germline V gene sequence: CDR1 SNHLY, CDR2 FYNNEI. The CDR3 spans 14 residues. CDR3 sequence: CASRGLAGWDTQYF. The CDR3 region has the DNA TGTGCCAGCAGGGGACTAGCGGGATGGGATACGCAGTATTTT.

The chain combines TRBV27 with TRBJ2-1, with TRBD1 identical over 7 bases. Germline CDR1 is MNHEY and CDR2 is SMNVEV (reference sequence). Unmatched junction bases numbered 11, after V lost 11 bases and J lost 7 bases. This CDR3 is built from 13 residues. This chain's CDR3 is CAATNGTVNEQFF. The DNA of the CDR3 is TGTGCCGCCACCAACGGGACAGTGAATGAGCAGTTCTTC.

The chain is built from TRBV27 and TRBJ2-1; D may be TRBD2 (6 bases). The CDR3 covers 15 residues. Germline CDR1 reads MNHEY; CDR2 reads SMNVEV (reference sequence). Deletions cut 0 bases from V and 4 bases from J, with 10 bases between. In nucleotides, the CDR3 is TGTGCCAGCAGTTTATCGCGGGGTCAATACAATGAGCAGTTCTTC. Translation: CASSLSRGQYNEQFF.

J is TRBJ1-2 and V is TRBV7-9, with unresolved D. Germline values: CDR1 SEHNR, CDR2 FQNEAQ (reference sequence). The CDR3 sequence is 18 residues long. The V and J ends lost 5 bases and 2 bases respectively, with 24 bases between them. For the CDR3, the DNA is TGTGCCAGCAGCAAAGACATATCTCGAGGGTACCGCAACTATGGCTACACCTTC. Translating gives CASSKDISRGYRNYGYTF.

This clone was seen a single time. The genes are TRBV5-1 and TRBJ1-3; perhaps TRBD1 as D (5 bases). The V gene lost 6 bases and the J gene lost 4 bases, with 11 bases spanning the gap. The CDR3 has 13 amino acids. Germline V gives CDR1 SGHRS, CDR2 YFSETQ. The CDR3, as DNA: TGCGCCAGCACGGGAGGGGCAGGAAACACCATATATTTT. It specifies CASTGGAGNTIYF.

The chain has TRBV11-2 and TRBJ2-1; 9 bases line up with TRBD2. This CDR3 contains 16 residues. Germline assignment: CDR1 SGHAT and CDR2 FQNNGV. Germline trimming cut 5 bases from V and 3 bases from J; bases unmatched to any gene: 8. The CDR3 here is CASSPWREGLYNEQFF. The CDR3, as DNA: TGTGCCAGCAGCCCATGGCGGGAGGGCCTCTACAATGAGCAGTTCTTC.